The rows below give T cell receptor beta chains drawn from one sample of a study of blood T cell repertoires in COVID-19. Using immunoSEQ multiplex PCR, the repertoire was profiled, and TCRdb retains in-frame clones only, with some absent. The sample shows roughly 110,000 clones, about four fifths of them seen only once. The sample consisted of peripheral blood. The receptors come from a woman aged 60-70 years with acute or convalescent COVID-19. CDR3s include the opening cysteine and the closing phenylalanine or tryptophan. Fields, in order: clone size, D gene, J gene, V gene, CDR3 DNA, CDR3 protein. A D gene is named only where the DNA matches it firmly. Not every row has a clone size; where given, it reads once, few, many or a size class.

>.|TRBD1|TRBJ1-1|TRBV27
TGTGCCAGCAGTTTGAAACCCAGGGGGCTGGGGGAAGCTTTCTTT
CASSLKPRGLGEAFF
>.|TRBD2|TRBJ2-1|TRBV19
TGTGCCAGTAGTATGCGCCTAGCGGGAGGGTCCTACAATGAGCAGTTCTTC
CASSMRLAGGSYNEQFF
>few|.|TRBJ1-3|TRBV6-1
TGTGCCAGCAGTGACCACAGGCGAGGAAACACCATATATTTT
CASSDHRRGNTIYF
>.|TRBD1|TRBJ1-2|TRBV6-5
TGTGCCAGCAACAAGGACAGGGACTATGGCTACACCTTC
CASNKDRDYGYTF
>.|TRBD1|TRBJ2-1|TRBV11-2
TGTGCCAGCAGCTCCGACAGGGGGTTTTGGAGTGAGCAGTTCTTC
CASSSDRGFWSEQFF
>.|TRBD1|TRBJ1-5|TRBV18
TGTGCCAGCTCACCGGGGACAGGGGATCAGCCCCAGCATTTT
CASSPGTGDQPQHF
>.|TRBD2|TRBJ2-5|TRBV5-6
TGTGCCAGCAGCTGGGGCGGGGGACCGGGAGAGACCCAGTACTTC
CASSWGGGPGETQYF
>.|TRBD2|TRBJ2-1|TRBV20-1
TGCAGTGCTAGTACGGGACTAGCGGGATTAAGCTCCTACAATGAGCAGTTCTTC
CSASTGLAGLSSYNEQFF
>few|TRBD1|TRBJ2-7|TRBV19
TGTGCCAGTAAAGGGACAGGGGGCCTCTACGAGCAGTACTTC
CASKGTGGLYEQYF
>many|.|TRBJ2-2|TRBV6-1
TGTGCCAGCAGTGAACTTGTTACGAACACCGGGGAGCTGTTTTTT
CASSELVTNTGELFF
>.|TRBD2|TRBJ2-3|TRBV5-1
TGCGCCAGCAGCCCGGGACTAGCGGGAGAAGATACGCAGTATTTT
CASSPGLAGEDTQYF
>.|TRBD2|TRBJ2-1|TRBV9
TGTGCCAGCAGCGTAGAGCGGGGCTACTCCTACAATGAGCAGTTCTTC
CASSVERGYSYNEQFF
>few|.|TRBJ1-1|TRBV30
TGTGCCTGGAGTGTAAGGGGGACATATTCCGGGACTGAAGCTTTCTTT
CAWSVRGTYSGTEAFF
>.|.|TRBJ2-1|TRBV7-3
TGTGCCAGCAGCTTAATGGGTAGCGCTAGCTCCTACAATGAGCAGTTCTTC
CASSLMGSASSYNEQFF
>few|.|TRBJ2-2|TRBV6-5
TGTGCCAGCAGTTATACCTCAAATTCAGGCCGGGAGCTGTTTTTT
CASSYTSNSGRELFF
>.|TRBD1|TRBJ1-2|TRBV5-4
TGTGCCAGCAGCTTCCCGACAGGGGATGGCTACACCTTC
CASSFPTGDGYTF
>few|.|TRBJ2-2|TRBV7-2
TGTGCCAGCAGCAGCCCGGGCACCGGGGAGCTGTTTTTT
CASSSPGTGELFF
>.|TRBD1|TRBJ1-2|TRBV5-4
TGTGCCAGCAGGGTGGTAGGGACAGGGGAGGGCTACACCTTC
CASRVVGTGEGYTF
>.|.|TRBJ2-1|TRBV21-1
TGTGCCAGCAGCAACCACAGGGGGCGCCCCGAGTCCTACAATGAGCAGTTCTTC
CASSNHRGRPESYNEQFF
>once|TRBD2|TRBJ2-3|TRBV28
TGTGCCAGCAGTTTTGTTGGGGGAGGGTCACTAGATACGCAGTATTTT
CASSFVGGGSLDTQYF
>once|TRBD1|TRBJ1-2|TRBV28
TGTGCCAGCACCCCAGGCGCCGGGACAGTTCTTTACTATGGCTACACCTTC
CASTPGAGTVLYYGYTF
>.|TRBD2|TRBJ2-5|TRBV2
TGTGCCAGCTTAAGCGGGAGTCGCGAGACCCAGTACTTC
CASLSGSRETQYF
>.|.|TRBJ2-7|TRBV29-1
TGCAGCGTGAAGATTCCGGGGGCCTACGAGCAGTACTTC
CSVKIPGAYEQYF
>.|.|TRBJ1-5|TRBV11-2
TGTGCCAGCAGCTTAGATCGCGTTCAGCCCCAGCATTTT
CASSLDRVQPQHF
>once|TRBD1|TRBJ2-7|TRBV19
TGTGCCAGTAGTGCACTACAGGGGGAAGAGCAGTACTTC
CASSALQGEEQYF
>.|.|TRBJ2-7|TRBV18
TGTGCCAGCTCACCCGGGATCTTGACCTACGAGCAGTACTTC
CASSPGILTYEQYF
>.|TRBD2|TRBJ2-3|TRBV7-8
TGTGCCAGCAGCTTAGCGGGGCTAGCGGGGGCAGTTACGCAGTATTTT
CASSLAGLAGAVTQYF
>.|.|TRBJ1-5|TRBV5-6
TGTGCCAGCAGCCAGGTGGGGAGGAATCAGCCCCAGCATTTT
CASSQVGRNQPQHF
>.|TRBD1|TRBJ1-1|TRBV27
TGTGCCAGCAGTTTATTGGGGAGGGGCCACAGGGGGCCAGACACTGAAGCTTTCTTT
CASSLLGRGHRGPDTEAFF
>.|TRBD2|TRBJ2-7|TRBV27
TGTGCCAGCAGGGGAGCGGGAGGGCCTCTCGAGCAGTACTTC
CASRGAGGPLEQYF
>.|TRBD2|TRBJ2-7|TRBV10-2
TGCGCCAGCAGTCCAGCGGGAGTCAGCGAGCAGTACTTC
CASSPAGVSEQYF
>.|.|TRBJ2-1|TRBV6-2/TRBV6-3
TGTGCCAGCAGCCCGTGGGCAGACTCCTACAATGAGCAGTTCTTC
CASSPWADSYNEQFF
>.|TRBD2|TRBJ2-3|TRBV15
TGTGCCACCAGCACACGGGGGGGCTCCGCAGATACGCAGTATTTT
CATSTRGGSADTQYF
>.|TRBD2|TRBJ2-3|TRBV15
TGTGCCACCAGCCCCCGACTAGCGGGGGGGGAGGATACGCAGTATTTT
CATSPRLAGGEDTQYF
>.|.|TRBJ1-1|TRBV7-2
TGTGCCAGCAGCTTAGTTCGGCGGGATGAAGCTTTCTTT
CASSLVRRDEAFF
>.|.|TRBJ1-2|TRBV5-6
TGTGCCAGCAGCTCGGACTCGGCGCCTTCGACCTATGGCTACACCTTC
CASSSDSAPSTYGYTF
>.|.|TRBJ2-7|TRBV7-9
TGTGCCAGCAGCGAAGGACTCGTTACCTACGAGCAGTACTTC
CASSEGLVTYEQYF
>.|TRBD2|TRBJ2-1|TRBV5-1
TGCGCCAGCAGCCCCGGGACTAGCGGAAATGAGCAGTTCTTC
CASSPGTSGNEQFF
>.|.|TRBJ2-7|TRBV18
TGTGCCAGCTCAGGGGACAACTCCTACGAGCAGTACTTC
CASSGDNSYEQYF
>.|.|TRBJ1-1|TRBV7-9
TGTGCCAGCAGCTTAGGACAGAACACTGAAGCTTTCTTT
CASSLGQNTEAFF
>.|.|TRBJ1-2|TRBV12-5
TGTGCTAGTGGTTTGGCAGGGAACTATGGCTACACCTTC
CASGLAGNYGYTF
>once|.|TRBJ1-5|TRBV5-1
TGCGCCAGCAGCTTGGATTCCGGGGTCAATCAGCCCCAGCATTTT
CASSLDSGVNQPQHF
>.|.|TRBJ2-3|TRBV19
TGTGCCAGTAGTAGACGAGGCGCAGCGGGCCCACGCACAGATACGCAGTATTTT
CASSRRGAAGPRTDTQYF
>.|.|TRBJ1-5|TRBV5-5
TGTGCCAGCAGCTTGCTTGCGGGGTCTATAAATCAGCCCCAGCATTTT
CASSLLAGSINQPQHF
>.|TRBD1|TRBJ2-7|TRBV7-8
TGTGCCAGCAGCTTAGTGGGACAGACCTACGAGCAGTACTTC
CASSLVGQTYEQYF
>.|TRBD2|TRBJ2-3|TRBV5-4
TGTGCCAGCAGCTTGGACCCTAGCGGGGGGTCAGATACGCAGTATTTT
CASSLDPSGGSDTQYF
>.|TRBD2|TRBJ2-1|TRBV11-2
TGTGCCAGCAGCTTAGGCGGGGGGTATACCCTCGGAGAGTTCTTC
CASSLGGGYTLGEFF
>.|TRBD2|TRBJ2-1|TRBV5-1
TGCGCCAGTACTCTTGCCGGGAGGGCCTCGCATGAGCAGTTCTTC
CASTLAGRASHEQFF
>.|.|TRBJ1-1|TRBV18
TGTGCCAGCTCACCCTCGCGGGGGGGGACTGAAGCTTTCTTT
CASSPSRGGTEAFF
>.|.|TRBJ2-7|TRBV5-4
TGTGCCAGCAGCTTAGGCGGGAGAAGGGGGGCCTACGAGCAGTACTTC
CASSLGGRRGAYEQYF
>.|.|TRBJ2-7|TRBV9
TGTGCCAGCAGCGTAGCTCGTCGAGGGAGCTCCTACGAGCAGTACTTC
CASSVARRGSSYEQYF
>.|.|TRBJ2-3|TRBV7-9
TGTGCCAGCAGCTTAGTACAGGGAGTGGATACGCAGTATTTT
CASSLVQGVDTQYF
>.|TRBD1|TRBJ1-1|TRBV19
TGTGCCAGTAGTAGCCAGGGGGTCGGCACTGAAGCTTTCTTT
CASSSQGVGTEAFF
>.|.|TRBJ2-1|TRBV5-1
TGCGCCAGCAGCGTGGGACGGGGATACAACAATGAGCAGTTCTTC
CASSVGRGYNNEQFF
>.|.|TRBJ1-2|TRBV5-1
TGCGCCAGCAGCGTTGCCAGGGAAATCGGCGGCTACACCTTC
CASSVAREIGGYTF
>.|.|TRBJ1-5|TRBV30
TGTGCCTGGAGGAGTACAGCAAGTCAGCCCCAGCATTTT
CAWRSTASQPQHF
>.|.|TRBJ2-5|TRBV19
TGTGCCAGTAGTATAAGTGGGCTAGAGACCCAGTACTTC
CASSISGLETQYF